The rows below give T cell receptor beta chains drawn from one sample of a study of metastatic and nonmetastatic thyroid tumors. Via MiXCR, TCRdb re-called the PCR reads. Of 13,000 or so clones listed, more than 25% are singletons. The sequenced sample was tumor tissue. These receptors all stem from a male donor with papillary thyroid cancer or a benign thyroid nodule (not recorded which). Some clones in this sample may be carry-over from other donors' samples. Both conserved end residues are part of each CDR3. The D gene is left open where the match is weak. Size is stated for part of the rows, as once, few or many counts, or as a class when the clone is expanded.

TRBJ2-1 | TRBV27 | medium-sized | NA | TGTGCCAGCAGTTTGGGGGGCGTGCAGTTCTTC | CASSLGGVQFF
TRBJ2-1 | TRBV20-1 | NA | TRBD2 | TGCAGTGCTCAAGCTAGCGGGAGGGCCAGGAGTGAGCAGTTCTTC | CSAQASGRARSEQFF
TRBJ2-7 | TRBV6-2/TRBV6-3 | few | NA | TGTGCCAGCAGTTACTCGATCACAGGGAGGAACGAGCAGTACTTC | CASSYSITGRNEQYF
TRBJ1-1 | TRBV6-1 | NA | NA | TGTGCCAGCAGTGAACCAGGGCGAGGTTGGGTTTTT | CASSEPGRGWVF
TRBJ1-3 | TRBV20-1 | NA | TRBD1 | TGCAGTGCAAGAAAGGACAGGAACTCTGGAAACACCATATATTTT | CSARKDRNSGNTIYF
TRBJ2-7 | TRBV11-2 | NA | TRBD2 | TGTGCCAGCCGCAAAGCGGGGCGGGACGAGCAGTACTTC | CASRKAGRDEQYF
TRBJ1-5 | TRBV2 | NA | NA | TGTGCCAGCAACCTGGACGGAGGGAGCAATCAGCCCCAGCATTTT | CASNLDGGSNQPQHF
TRBJ2-1 | TRBV7-2 | NA | NA | TGTGCCAGCAGATATAGGACGGGCACCTATGAGCAGTTCTTC | CASRYRTGTYEQFF
TRBJ2-1 | TRBV7-9 | once | TRBD2 | TGTGCCAGCAGCGTTTCACGGGAGGGGAATGAGCAGTTCTTC | CASSVSREGNEQFF
TRBJ2-7 | TRBV6-1 | many | TRBD1 | TGTGCCAGCAGTGACAGGGGGCCTACGTGGCAGTACTTC | CASSDRGPTWQYF
TRBJ2-2 | TRBV5-1 | NA | NA | TGCGCCAGCAGCACCCGGGAAACCACCGGGGAGCTGTTTTTT | CASSTRETTGELFF
TRBJ2-1 | TRBV27 | few | NA | TGTGCCAGCAGTAATCCGGGTGGTGAGCAGTTCTTC | CASSNPGGEQFF
TRBJ1-1 | TRBV20-1 | few | TRBD1 | TGCAGTGCTAGACTAGGGGGCGTAAACACTGAAGCTTTCTTT | CSARLGGVNTEAFF
TRBJ1-6 | TRBV6-1 | NA | NA | TGTGCCAGCAGGGACTCCTATAATTCACCCCTCCACTTT | CASRDSYNSPLHF
TRBJ1-2 | TRBV7-8 | few | NA | TGTGCCAGCAGCTTAGCCGGGCAGCCTAACTATGGCTACACCTTC | CASSLAGQPNYGYTF
TRBJ1-6 | TRBV20-1 | medium-sized | NA | TGCAGTTCCCCAAAGGTACAGGGAGGGTTTTCACCCCTCCACTTT | CSSPKVQGGFSPLHF
TRBJ1-2 | TRBV5-6 | medium-sized | NA | TGTGCCAGCAGCCGGGACCGGAGGGGCTACACCTTC | CASSRDRRGYTF
TRBJ1-1 | TRBV6-5 | NA | NA | TGTGCCAGCAGTTCCCGACAGGTCCTGGGGGCTTTCTTT | CASSSRQVLGAFF
TRBJ2-1 | TRBV4-2 | NA | TRBD2 | TGTGCCAGCAGCCCATCCTCCGGGACTAGCGGGAGCTCCTACAATGAGCAGTTCTTC | CASSPSSGTSGSSYNEQFF
TRBJ2-7 | TRBV20-1 | NA | TRBD2 | TGCAGTGCTAGAGGCCCGGCTAGCGGGAGGTTATCCTACGAGCAGTACTTC | CSARGPASGRLSYEQYF
TRBJ2-3 | TRBV4-1 | NA | NA | TGCGCCAGCAGCCAAAGCCCGTTAGGAGGGGGCTTAACAGATACGCAGTATTTT | CASSQSPLGGGLTDTQYF
TRBJ2-1 | TRBV20-1 | NA | NA | TGCAGTGCTAGGGCGACAGACGGGGCCTACAATGAGCAGTTCTTC | CSARATDGAYNEQFF
TRBJ1-1 | TRBV20-1 | few | NA | TGCAGTGCTAGATCCGGGGACACTGAAGCTTTCTTT | CSARSGDTEAFF
TRBJ1-5 | TRBV6-1 | few | NA | TGTGCCAGCAGTGAAATGGGGGGTAGCAATCAGCCCCAGCATTTT | CASSEMGGSNQPQHF
TRBJ2-7 | TRBV28 | NA | NA | TGTGCCAGCAGTCCCCCCGGGGAGAACTACGAGCAGTACTTC | CASSPPGENYEQYF
TRBJ2-1 | TRBV7-8 | few | NA | TGTGCCAGCAGCGAAAAGACAGGGAGGGCCGGCTACAATGAGCAGTTCTTC | CASSEKTGRAGYNEQFF
TRBJ2-1 | TRBV2 | few | TRBD2 | TGTGCCAGCAGGCTGTGGGGACTAGCGAGGAATGAGCAGTTCTTC | CASRLWGLARNEQFF
TRBJ2-1 | TRBV24-1 | NA | TRBD1 | TGTGCCACCAGTGATTTAGGACAGGGGGGGACTGAGCAGTTCTTC | CATSDLGQGGTEQFF
TRBJ1-3 | TRBV20-1 | NA | NA | TGCAGTGCTAGAAATCCATCGGACGGCTCTGGAAACACCATATATTTT | CSARNPSDGSGNTIYF
TRBJ1-2 | TRBV7-8 | NA | NA | TGTGCCAGCAGCTTTCTTCGGGGAGGCTATGGCTACACCTTC | CASSFLRGGYGYTF
TRBJ1-3 | TRBV6-1 | few | NA | TGTGCCAGCAACTCTGGGAGGGGAACATATTCTGGAAACACCATATATTTT | CASNSGRGTYSGNTIYF
TRBJ1-3 | TRBV6-1 | NA | NA | TGTGCCAGCAGGGGAATGGACACCATATATTTT | CASRGMDTIYF
TRBJ2-7 | TRBV27 | NA | NA | TGTGCCACACAGACCTACGAGCAGTACTTC | CATQTYEQYF
TRBJ2-7 | TRBV7-9 | NA | NA | TGTGCCAGCAGCCTCAGCTACGAGCAGTACTTC | CASSLSYEQYF
TRBJ1-1 | TRBV27 | NA | NA | TGTGCCAGCAGTTCATACGCAGGGATGAACACTGAAGCTTTCTTT | CASSSYAGMNTEAFF
TRBJ2-1 | TRBV20-1 | NA | TRBD2 | TGCAGTCTCGAGGGGTCTAGCGGGGATCGCCGAAATGAGCAGTTCTTC | CSLEGSSGDRRNEQFF
TRBJ2-1 | TRBV11-1 | few | TRBD2 | TGTGCCAGCAGGGACGTTAGCGGGACCTACAATGAGCAGTTCTTC | CASRDVSGTYNEQFF
TRBJ2-7 | TRBV27 | few | NA | TGTGCCAGCAGCTCGGGACGGACCTACGAGCAGTACTTC | CASSSGRTYEQYF
TRBJ2-3 | TRBV9 | NA | TRBD2 | TGTGCCAGCGGGATACCCGTGACTAGCGGCACAGATACGCAGTATTTT | CASGIPVTSGTDTQYF
TRBJ1-6 | TRBV11-2 | NA | NA | TGTGCCAGCAGCCCCGCGTCCGGACAGACCTATTCACCCCTCCACTTT | CASSPASGQTYSPLHF
TRBJ2-5 | TRBV15 | few | NA | TGTGCCACCAGGACCAGGGACCAGTACCAAGAGACCCAGTACTTC | CATRTRDQYQETQYF
TRBJ2-7 | TRBV6-5 | few | NA | TGTGCCAGCAGTTACTCTCCTAAGACAGGATCTCTGGCCTACGAGCAGTACTTC | CASSYSPKTGSLAYEQYF
TRBJ2-3 | TRBV7-3 | NA | TRBD2 | TGTGCCAGCAGCTTAACTGGACAGAGGACTAGCGGGGGAGCAGATACGCAGTATTTT | CASSLTGQRTSGGADTQYF
TRBJ1-6 | TRBV11-2 | NA | TRBD1 | TGTGCCAGCAGCTCGCCCGGACAGGGACTCAATTCACCCCTCCACTTT | CASSSPGQGLNSPLHF
TRBJ2-2 | TRBV5-1 | large | NA | TGCGCCAGCAGCTCGCCGAGAATAGGTCAGAACACCGGGGAGCTGTTTTTT | CASSSPRIGQNTGELFF
TRBJ1-3 | TRBV28 | medium-sized | NA | TGTGCCAGCAGTAGTTCGGGGGGAAAGGGAAACACCATATATTTT | CASSSSGGKGNTIYF
TRBJ2-7 | TRBV20-1 | medium-sized | TRBD2 | TGCAGTGCTCTCATCCTAGCGGGAGGCAGTTACGAGCAGTACTTC | CSALILAGGSYEQYF
TRBJ1-6 | TRBV20-1 | few | TRBD1 | TGCAGTGCTATATCCCTGACAGGGAGTTCACCCCTCCACTTT | CSAISLTGSSPLHF
TRBJ2-5 | TRBV5-1 | NA | NA | TGCGCCAGCAGGGGAGAGACCCAGTACTTC | CASRGETQYF
TRBJ2-2 | TRBV11-1 | NA | TRBD2 | TGTGCCAGCAGCTTATCAGCGGGAGGGCCCAGCACCGGGGAGCTGTTTTTT | CASSLSAGGPSTGELFF
TRBJ1-4 | TRBV11-2 | NA | NA | TGTGCCAGCAGCGTTCGGACAGCAAATGAAAAACTGTTTTTT | CASSVRTANEKLFF
TRBJ2-3 | TRBV11-1 | NA | NA | TGTGCCAGCAGCTTAGCACTGGACCACACAGATACGCAGTATTTT | CASSLALDHTDTQYF
TRBJ1-5 | TRBV28 | medium-sized | TRBD1 | TGTGCCAGCACCTCAGGGGGTCTGAGCAATCAGCCCCAGCATTTT | CASTSGGLSNQPQHF
TRBJ2-7 | TRBV6-2/TRBV6-3 | few | NA | TGTGCCAGCAGTTACGGGCCCGGAGTCGGCTACGAGCAGTACTTC | CASSYGPGVGYEQYF
TRBJ2-2 | TRBV20-1 | NA | TRBD2 | TGCAGTGCTAGAGTTCTAGCGGGAGACGAAGCCGGGGAGCTGTTTTTT | CSARVLAGDEAGELFF
TRBJ1-5 | TRBV25-1 | few | TRBD1 | TGTGCCACGCCCACAGGGGGGGATAGCAATCAGCCCCAGCATTTT | CATPTGGDSNQPQHF
TRBJ1-2 | TRBV6-2/TRBV6-3 | NA | NA | TGTGCCAGCAGTTACTCGGGGGGATCCAACTATGGCTACACCTTC | CASSYSGGSNYGYTF
TRBJ1-2 | TRBV9 | NA | NA | TGTGCCAGCAGCGTAGATCCGGGGCGCACCGATGGCTACACCTTC | CASSVDPGRTDGYTF
TRBJ2-7 | TRBV5-6 | NA | NA | TGTGCCAGCAGCTCTGGAGTTACGGGGGAGACCTACGAGCAGTACTTC | CASSSGVTGETYEQYF
TRBJ2-7 | TRBV7-4 | NA | TRBD2 | TGTGCCAGCAGCTCTGGACTAGCGGGAGGTTTCGAGCAGTACTTC | CASSSGLAGGFEQYF